Each of the 28 T cell receptor beta chains below was sequenced from the same sample in a study of blood T cell repertoires in COVID-19. Some clones are missing from TCRdb's copy, which holds only in-frame ones; the method was immunoSEQ multiplex PCR. This sample has around 60,000 clones, with roughly 71% found just once. Sequenced material: peripheral blood. These receptors all stem from a human donor in a cohort sampled during active COVID-19.

The J gene is TRBJ2-1, the V gene TRBV2; 7 nucleotides match TRBD1. The CDR3 consists of 13 residues. V gave up 3 bases and J gave up 9 bases; unmatched junction bases: 5. The V gene's germline CDR1 is SNHLY and CDR2 FYNNEI. CDR3 loop: CASSERGRSEQFF. CDR3 sequence (DNA): TGTGCCAGCAGTGAGAGGGGGCGGAGTGAGCAGTTCTTC.

The chain is built from TRBV12-3 or TRBV12-4 and TRBJ2-2; a weak D match, TRBD2 (5 bases). The V end was cut by 10 bases, the J end by 4 bases, with 13 bases between. The CDR3 is 13 amino acids. The CDR3, as DNA: TGTGCCATCCTCTTTACTAGCACCGGGGAGCTGTTTTTT. Amino acid sequence: CAILFTSTGELFF.

The chain employs TRBV6-1 and TRBJ1-6; D perhaps matches TRBD1 (5 bases). CDR1 is MNHNS and CDR2 is SASEGT in the germline V gene. V was pared by 0 bases and J by 9 bases, with 15 bases between. This CDR3 is 16 amino acids long. CDR3 residues: CASSEASRGGTSPLHF. In DNA form, the CDR3 reads TGTGCCAGCAGTGAAGCGTCGCGGGGGGGTACTTCACCCCTCCACTTT.

The chain couples TRBV9 to TRBJ2-1; 11 nucleotides align to TRBD2. Germline trimming cut 4 bases from V and 6 bases from J; bases unmatched to any gene: 6. The CDR3 contains 15 residues. Germline CDR1 SGDLS, CDR2 YYNGEE. CDR3 residues: CASSLSGTSGNEQFF. CDR3 sequence (DNA): TGTGCCAGCAGCCTTTCCGGGACTAGCGGCAATGAGCAGTTCTTC.

DNA for the CDR3: TGCGCCAGCAGCGTTTTACCCGTGGACAGCAACTATGGCTACACCTTC. Its translation is CASSVLPVDSNYGYTF. The chain couples TRBV4-3 to TRBJ1-2, with D possibly matching TRBD1 (6 bases). The CDR3 has 16 amino acids. Trimming removed 5 bases at V and 2 bases at J, with 18 bases between. From germline, CDR1 is LGHNA and CDR2 YSLEER.

The rearrangement links TRBV5-1 to TRBJ1-6; 8 nucleotides agree with TRBD1. Germline V CDR1 and CDR2: SGHRS, YFSETQ. CDR3 length equals 14 residues. The V gene end was trimmed by 4 bases and the J gene end by 7 bases; junction bases not matched to a gene: 4. The CDR3, as DNA: TGCGCCAGCAGCCCGACAGGGGACAATTCACCCCTCCACTTT. It translates to CASSPTGDNSPLHF.

The V gene is TRBV21-1, the J gene TRBJ2-3; TRBD2 was called by the table and not checked on the DNA. TRBV21-1 is a pseudogene segment. CDR3 length equals 17 residues. The CDR3 sequence: CASKTPPGGALIDTQYF. CDR3 sequence (DNA): TGTGCCAGCAAAACCCCCCCGGGCGGGGCCTTAATAGATACGCAGTATTTT.

V and J are TRBV24-1 and TRBJ2-2; D possibly corresponds to TRBD1 (6 bases). Germline CDR1 is KGHDR and CDR2 is SFDVKD. The CDR3 spans 15 residues. The V end was cut by 5 bases, the J end by 7 bases, with 16 bases between. CDR3 sequence (DNA): TGTGCCACCAGTGGCCGTCCGGGACATGGCGGGGAGCTGTTTTTT. Amino acid sequence: CATSGRPGHGGELFF.

This clone was seen ten or more times. The chain couples TRBV6-5 to TRBJ2-1; perhaps TRBD2 as D (6 bases). The CDR3 contains 15 residues. Trimming pared 1 base from V and 4 bases from J, leaving 11 bases between. In germline, CDR1 is MNHEY, CDR2 SVGAGI. The CDR3 sequence: CASSYFGTSYNEQFF. The CDR3 DNA sequence: TGTGCCAGCAGTTACTTTGGGACTTCATACAATGAGCAGTTCTTC.

The chain combines TRBV2 with TRBJ2-3; possible D gene TRBD1, 6 bases. The CDR3 is 15 amino acids. The V and J ends lost 4 bases and 8 bases respectively, with 19 bases between them. CDR1 SNHLY and CDR2 FYNNEI come from the germline V gene. The DNA of the CDR3 is TGTGCCAGCAGTGGATTGGAGAAAAGCAGGGGTACGCAGTATTTT. This sequence encodes CASSGLEKSRGTQYF.

The J gene is TRBJ2-7, the V gene TRBV19, with 10 nucleotides matching TRBD2. Germline trimming cut 1 base from V and 5 bases from J; bases unmatched to any gene: 5. From germline, CDR1 is LNHDA and CDR2 SQIVND (reference sequence). The CDR3 covers 15 residues. The CDR3 sequence is CASSIVASGSHEQYF. CDR3 bases: TGTGCCAGTAGTATAGTGGCTAGCGGGAGCCACGAGCAGTACTTC.

CDR3 sequence: CASSGQRLEKLFF. The CDR3 nucleotides read TGTGCCAGTAGTGGGCAGCGGCTAGAAAAACTGTTTTTT. The rearrangement links TRBV19 to TRBJ1-4; D is undetermined. The CDR3 has 13 amino acids. V was cut by 5 bases and J by 8 bases, with 12 bases left in between. Germline V gene data show CDR1 as LNHDA and CDR2 as SQIVND (reference sequence).

The J gene is TRBJ1-6, the V gene TRBV5-5; the match to TRBD1 covers 8 bases. Germline V gene data show CDR1 as SGHKS and CDR2 as YYEKEE (reference sequence). The V segment lost 4 bases and the J segment 7 bases; nucleotides outside the gene matches: 10. This CDR3 is 16 amino acids long. The CDR3 sequence is CASSQVPGQGNSPLHF. The CDR3 DNA reads as TGTGCCAGCAGCCAGGTACCCGGACAGGGAAATTCACCCCTCCACTTT.

The chain carries TRBV28 and TRBJ1-5, with a weak D call TRBD1 (5 bases). Germline V gene data show CDR1 as MDHEN and CDR2 as SYDVKM. V lost 6 bases and J lost 6, with 15 bases in between. The CDR3 has 14 amino acids. The CDR3, as DNA: TGTGCCAGCAGCCTCGGGGGGGTTCTTCAGCCCCAGCATTTT. It translates to CASSLGGVLQPQHF.

The chain joins TRBV6-5 to TRBJ2-5, with a possible D match to TRBD1 (6 bases). The CDR3 consists of 14 residues. Germline CDR1 reads MNHEY; CDR2 reads SVGAGI. V was clipped by 5 bases and J by 5 bases, with 15 bases between them. In nucleotides, the CDR3 is TGTGCCAGCAGTCACAGGGATAAGAGGGAGACCCAGTACTTC. It yields the protein CASSHRDKRETQYF.

The genes are TRBV27 and TRBJ1-1; a weak D match, TRBD1 (5 bases). CDR1 MNHEY and CDR2 SMNVEV come from the germline V gene (reference sequence). V was shortened by 6 bases and J by 6 bases, with 20 bases between the two germline ends. The CDR3 loop spans 15 amino acids. The CDR3 here is CASSWDGRGWAEAFF. CDR3 nucleotide sequence: TGTGCCAGCAGCTGGGATGGTAGGGGTTGGGCTGAAGCTTTCTTT.

The chain uses TRBV9 and TRBJ2-2, with a possible D match to TRBD2 (6 bases). The CDR3 length is 16 residues. V was shortened by 3 bases and J by 2 bases, with 14 bases between the two germline ends. Germline V lookup: CDR1 SGDLS, CDR2 YYNGEE. This CDR3 reads CASSGMAGTNTGELFF. DNA of the CDR3: TGTGCCAGCAGCGGTATGGCGGGGACTAACACCGGGGAGCTGTTTTTT. The entire variable domain, with the rest obtained from reference TRBV9 and TRBJ2-2, is as follows: DSGVTQTPKHLITATGQRVTLRCSPRSGDLSVYWYQQSLDQGLQFLIQYYNGEERAKGNILERFSAQQFPDLHSELNLSSLELGDSALYFCASSGMAGTNTGELFFGEGSRLTVL.

The genes are TRBV4-3 and TRBJ1-1; 7 bases fit TRBD1. With 4 bases clipped from V and 0 bases from J, the junction kept 2 bases outside the gene matches. Germline V gene sequence: CDR1 LGHNA, CDR2 YSLEER. The CDR3 sequence is 14 residues long. The CDR3 sequence: CASSRGQMNTEAFF. The CDR3 coding sequence is TGCGCCAGCAGCCGGGGACAGATGAACACTGAAGCTTTCTTT.

The gene calls are TRBV16 and TRBJ1-2, with a weak D call TRBD1 (5 bases). This CDR3 spans 15 amino acids. The germline V and J ends were trimmed by 7 bases and 6 bases, with 21 bases remaining between them. In germline, CDR1 is KGHSY, CDR2 FQNENV. CDR3 sequence: CASTKGWQGRDGYTF. In DNA form, the CDR3 reads TGTGCCAGCACCAAGGGCTGGCAGGGAAGGGATGGCTACACCTTC.

The chain uses TRBV18 and TRBJ1-2; 7 bases line up with TRBD1. This CDR3 contains 18 residues. The ends lost 2 bases at V and 3 bases at J; junction bases unmatched: 15. Germline V gene lookup returns CDR1 KGHSH and CDR2 LQKENI. In DNA, the CDR3 is TGTGCCAGCTCACCAGTGAATAACCGACAGGGTTTGGACTATGGCTACACCTTC. This codes for CASSPVNNRQGLDYGYTF.

This chain joins TRBV14 and TRBJ2-7, with TRBD1 matching 8 bases. Germline CDR1 is SGHDN and CDR2 is FVKESK. The CDR3 loop spans 18 amino acids. V was clipped by 5 bases and J by 5 bases; unmatched bases: 20. The CDR3, as DNA: TGTGCCAGCAGCGGGAACCGGGACAGGAGACCCTTCCCCAACGAGCAGTACTTC. It encodes CASSGNRDRRPFPNEQYF.

The V and J genes are TRBV6-7 and TRBJ2-3, with TRBD1 matching over 8 bases. TRBV6-7 qualifies as an ORF whose function is uncertain. This CDR3 has 20 residues. J was trimmed by 0 bases and V by 5 bases; bases with no gene match: 19. The CDR3 coding sequence is TGTGCCAGCAGTCCCACCCTCCCGGACAGGGATTTTTGGAGCACAGATACGCAGTATTTT. This translates into CASSPTLPDRDFWSTDTQYF.

The chain joins TRBV19 to TRBJ2-5; TRBD2 aligns across 8 bases. Trimming removed 3 bases from V and 5 bases from J; junction bases left unmatched: 5. From germline, CDR1 is LNHDA and CDR2 SQIVND (reference sequence). CDR3 length equals 14 residues. The CDR3 is CASSMAGGQETQYF. The CDR3 nucleotides are TGTGCCAGTAGTATGGCGGGAGGTCAGGAGACCCAGTACTTC.

The chain carries TRBV18 and TRBJ2-3; D possibly corresponds to TRBD2 (5 bases). This CDR3 comprises 14 residues. Germline V lookup: CDR1 KGHSH, CDR2 LQKENI. Deletions cut 0 bases from V and 1 base from J, with 5 bases between. The chain's CDR3 is CASSPPAGTDTQYF. For the CDR3, the DNA is TGTGCCAGCTCACCACCAGCGGGCACAGATACGCAGTATTTT.

The chain employs TRBV5-1 and TRBJ2-7; TRBD2 aligns across 11 bases. The length of the CDR3 is 14 residues. Germline V gene lookup returns CDR1 SGHRS and CDR2 YFSETQ. With 7 bases clipped from V and 2 bases from J, the junction kept 5 bases outside the gene matches. The CDR3, as DNA: TGCGCCAGCGCCTATAGCGGGAGGGCCTACGAGCAGTACTTC. It codes for CASAYSGRAYEQYF.

V is TRBV18 and J is TRBJ1-2, with TRBD1 matching over 8 bases. Germline lookup yields CDR1 KGHSH and CDR2 LQKENI. J was trimmed by 6 bases and V by 4 bases; bases with no gene match: 1. The CDR3 contains 12 residues. CDR3 sequence: CASSRTGNGYTF. The CDR3 DNA follows: TGTGCCAGCTCACGGACAGGGAATGGCTACACCTTC.

The chain employs TRBV2 and TRBJ2-2; TRBD1 is a possible D gene (6 bases). V was trimmed by 10 bases and J by 2 bases, leaving 20 bases between them. The CDR3 loop spans 16 amino acids. Germline lookup yields CDR1 SNHLY and CDR2 FYNNEI. The chain's CDR3 is CATRIRTDRNTGELFF. In nucleotides, the CDR3 is TGTGCCACTCGAATTCGGACAGATCGAAACACCGGGGAGCTGTTTTTT.

The chain carries TRBV7-2 and TRBJ2-2; tentatively, D is TRBD2 (6 bases). Deletions cut 0 bases from V and 3 bases from J, with 8 bases between. CDR1 and CDR2 from the germline V gene are SGHTA and FQGNSA. This CDR3 is 15 amino acids long. The CDR3 DNA reads as TGTGCCAGCAGCTTAGCATTAGCGGACACCGGGGAGCTGTTTTTT. Its protein product is CASSLALADTGELFF.